The 19 T cell receptor beta chains below were found in one sample sequenced in a study of cytomegalovirus exposure and HLA in healthy donors. The PCR employed 60 Vbeta primers together with 13 Jbeta primers. The method was immunoSEQ multiplex PCR; TCRdb's version includes in-frame clones alone and lacks a portion of them. The data contain roughly 110,000 clones, over 75% of them singletons. Sequenced sample: PBMCs. These receptors came from a man aged 55-75 years in good health and CMV-seronegative.

This rearrangement joins TRBV5-1 to TRBJ2-7; the match to TRBD1 covers 9 bases. J was trimmed by 4 bases and V by 2 bases; bases with no gene match: 13. Germline CDR1 SGHRS, CDR2 YFSETQ. The CDR3 totals 17 residues. CDR3 nucleotides: TGCGCCAGCAGCTTTACAGGGGGCGCTTACGCGGCTTACGAGCAGTACTTC. Amino acid sequence: CASSFTGGAYAAYEQYF. The full variable domain, in which reference TRBV5-1 and TRBJ2-7 provide the parts outside the CDR3, is KAGVTQTPRYLIKTRGQQVTLSCSPISGHRSVSWYQQTPGQGLQFLFEYFSETQRNKGNFPGRFSGRQFSNSRSEMNVSTLELGDSALYLCASSFTGGAYAAYEQYFGPGTRLTVT.

Here the CDR3 reads CASSGVGLRGNQPQHF. In DNA form, the CDR3 reads TGTGCCAGTAGTGGGGTAGGGTTGAGGGGGAATCAGCCCCAGCATTTT. The rearrangement joins TRBV19 to TRBJ1-5, with D possibly TRBD1 on 6 matching bases. The CDR3 covers 16 residues. In germline, CDR1 is LNHDA, CDR2 SQIVND (reference sequence). Trimming stripped 5 bases from V and 4 bases from J, with 18 bases between.

The chain carries TRBV4-1 and TRBJ2-3; 7 bases agree with TRBD1. From germline, CDR1 is MGHRA and CDR2 YSYEKL. V was pared by 4 bases and J by 0 bases, with 7 bases of the junction left unmatched. This CDR3 is built from 16 residues. The DNA of the CDR3 is TGCGCCAGCAGCCGAGCCGGACAGGCTAGCACAGATACGCAGTATTTT. It is translated as CASSRAGQASTDTQYF.

The CDR3 loop reads CASSPLRASDTEAFF. In DNA form, the CDR3 reads TGTGCCAGCTCACCCCTGCGGGCCTCTGACACTGAAGCTTTCTTT. V usage is TRBV18 and J usage is TRBJ1-1; D unresolved. This CDR3 comprises 15 residues. Trimming stripped 3 bases from V and 3 bases from J, with 14 bases between. Germline CDR1 is KGHSH and CDR2 is LQKENI.

The chain uses TRBV6-5 and TRBJ1-5; TRBD1 might be the D (6 bases). The germline gives CDR1 MNHEY, CDR2 SVGAGI. The length of the CDR3 is 15 residues. V gave up 5 bases and J gave up 7 bases, with 18 bases separating them. The CDR3 protein is CASSLQGGLGQPQHF. CDR3 in DNA: TGTGCCAGCAGTCTACAGGGAGGGTTGGGGCAGCCCCAGCATTTT.

V is TRBV19 and J is TRBJ1-5, with D perhaps TRBD1 (6 bases). The CDR3 totals 16 residues. Germline V gives CDR1 LNHDA, CDR2 SQIVND (reference sequence). V was shortened by 11 bases and J by 0 bases, with 20 bases between the two germline ends. CDR3 DNA: TGTGCCTCCTGTCTGACAGGCCGCTATAGCAATCAGCCCCAGCATTTT. It encodes CASCLTGRYSNQPQHF.

As DNA, the CDR3 is TGTGCCAGCTCACCGATTCTTCGGGGGGACTATGGCTACACCTTC. Translation: CASSPILRGDYGYTF. The J gene is TRBJ1-2, the V gene TRBV18; D perhaps matches TRBD1 (5 bases). CDR1 is KGHSH and CDR2 is LQKENI in the germline V gene. The V end lost 3 bases, the J end lost 3 bases, and 14 bases lay between the germline ends. The length of the CDR3 is 15 residues. Combining the CDR3 with reference TRBV18 and TRBJ1-2 gives the whole variable domain NAGVMQNPRHLVRRRGQEARLRCSPMKGHSHVYWYRQLPEEGLKFMVYLQKENIIDESGMPKERFSAEFPKEGPSILRIQQVVRGDSAAYFCASSPILRGDYGYTFGSGTRLTVV.

This sequence joins TRBV6-1 and TRBJ2-5; the match to TRBD1 covers 7 bases. Germline CDR1 MNHNS, CDR2 SASEGT. V shed 4 bases and J 5 bases; nucleotides not matched to a gene: 4. The length of the CDR3 is 13 residues. CDR3 coding DNA: TGTGCCAGCAGTGTACAGGGGACGGAGACCCAGTACTTC. Translated, it gives CASSVQGTETQYF.

The CDR3 DNA reads TGTGCCAGCTCGCCCGGACAGGTCGAGAATGAAAAACTGTTTTTT. Protein: CASSPGQVENEKLFF. This chain links TRBV18 with TRBJ1-4; 7 bases are shared with TRBD1. Germline V gene lookup returns CDR1 KGHSH and CDR2 LQKENI. Trimming took 6 bases from V and 5 from J; bases not matched to a gene: 9. This CDR3 comprises 15 residues.

The rearrangement joins TRBV12-5 to TRBJ2-1, with a tentative D call TRBD2 (7 bases). V lost 7 bases, J lost 0 bases, and 19 bases lay in between. This CDR3 contains 17 residues. CDR1 is LGHNT and CDR2 is FRNRAP in the germline V gene. CDR3 bases: TGTGCTAGTGCCTCGCCTGGGGGGGCGGGCTCCTACAATGAGCAGTTCTTC. This sequence encodes CASASPGGAGSYNEQFF.

The chain has TRBV10-3 and TRBJ1-3; 7 bases match TRBD1. The V gene's germline CDR1 is ENHRY and CDR2 SYGVKD. The V segment lost 11 bases and the J segment 2 bases; nucleotides outside the gene matches: 6. CDR3 size: 13 residues. CDR3: CAGRGDPGNTIYF. For the CDR3, the DNA is TGTGCCGGCAGGGGGGACCCTGGAAACACCATATATTTT.

The chain links TRBV5-1 to TRBJ2-2, with 11 bases lining up with TRBD2. The CDR3 consists of 16 residues. Germline values: CDR1 SGHRS, CDR2 YFSETQ. J was trimmed by 7 bases and V by 2 bases; bases with no gene match: 7. The CDR3 sequence is CASSFSSGGLFGELFF. DNA for the CDR3: TGCGCCAGCAGCTTCTCTAGCGGGGGGTTGTTCGGGGAGCTGTTTTTT.

This clone turned up a few times. The chain is built from TRBV5-4 and TRBJ1-4; 10 bases are a match to TRBD1. The V segment lost 4 bases and the J segment 6 bases; nucleotides outside the gene matches: 6. The CDR3 length is 15 residues. In germline, CDR1 is SGHNT, CDR2 YYREEE (reference sequence). The CDR3 loop is CASSERQGAYEKLFF. The CDR3 nucleotides are TGTGCCAGCAGCGAGAGACAGGGGGCGTATGAAAAACTGTTTTTT. Complete variable domain (other parts from reference TRBV5-4 and TRBJ1-4): ETGVTQSPTHLIKTRGQQVTLRCSSQSGHNTVSWYQQALGQGPQFIFQYYREEENGRGNFPPRFSGLQFPNYSSELNVNALELDDSALYLCASSERQGAYEKLFFGSGTQLSVL.

There are a few counts of this clone. This chain joins TRBV5-1 and TRBJ2-5; 10 bases fit TRBD2. The CDR3 totals 17 residues. V gave up 2 bases and J gave up 5 bases; unmatched junction bases: 12. Germline V gene lookup returns CDR1 SGHRS and CDR2 YFSETQ. CDR3 region: CASSFGSGGQPGETQYF. In DNA, the CDR3 is TGCGCCAGCAGCTTTGGTAGCGGGGGGCAACCGGGGGAGACCCAGTACTTC. The complete variable domain, with remaining parts taken from reference TRBV5-1 and TRBJ2-5, reads KAGVTQTPRYLIKTRGQQVTLSCSPISGHRSVSWYQQTPGQGLQFLFEYFSETQRNKGNFPGRFSGRQFSNSRSEMNVSTLELGDSALYLCASSFGSGGQPGETQYFGPGTRLLVL.

The chain links TRBV9 to TRBJ2-3; D is possibly TRBD2 (6 bases). V lost 4 bases to trimming and J lost 2 bases, with 11 bases between them. From germline, CDR1 is SGDLS and CDR2 YYNGEE. CDR3 length: 14 residues. CDR3 nucleotide sequence: TGTGCCAGCAGCCCCCGGGGGAACACAGATACGCAGTATTTT. Its protein is CASSPRGNTDTQYF.

V is TRBV27 and J is TRBJ2-5, with D perhaps matching TRBD2 (5 bases). This CDR3 comprises 14 residues. The germline gives CDR1 MNHEY, CDR2 SMNVEV (reference sequence). Trimming shortened V by 5 bases and J by 2 bases, and 12 bases separated the two germline ends. CDR3 protein: CASSRGLLQETQYF. Written as DNA, the CDR3 is TGTGCCAGCAGTCGTGGACTTTTGCAAGAGACCCAGTACTTC.

This chain joins TRBV7-2 and TRBJ1-6, with D hard to call. The CDR3 spans 18 residues. V lost 1 base to trimming and J lost 0 bases, with 13 bases between them. Germline values: CDR1 SGHTA, CDR2 FQGNSA. As DNA, the CDR3 is TGTGCCAGCAGCTTAGTCGGCAGCGAGAGCTCCTATAATTCACCCCTCCACTTT. It yields the protein CASSLVGSESSYNSPLHF.

The chain is built from TRBV9 and TRBJ2-5, with TRBD2 matching 9 bases. CDR1 is SGDLS and CDR2 is YYNGEE in the germline V gene. This CDR3 has 14 amino acids. V was pared by 0 bases and J by 6 bases, with 3 bases of the junction left unmatched. The CDR3 nucleotides are TGTGCCAGCAGCGTAGGGCGGGGGGGGCAGACCCAGTACTTC. It codes for CASSVGRGGQTQYF.

The chain uses TRBV5-1 and TRBJ1-1; D is uncertain. CDR1 and CDR2 (germline): SGHRS, YFSETQ. V was shortened by 1 base and J by 1 base, with 5 bases between the two germline ends. The CDR3 consists of 13 residues. CDR3 coding DNA: TGCGCCAGCAGCTTGATAGAGAACACTGAAGCTTTCTTT. This gives the protein CASSLIENTEAFF.